The next 21 T cell receptor beta chains were all read from a single sample in a study of T-cell reconstitution after alpha-beta-depleted transplantation in children. Unique molecular identifiers were used to barcode this TCRbeta library. Via MiXCR, TCRdb re-called the PCR reads, giving one row per CDR3 protein. The repertoire holds about 200,000 distinct CDR3 sequences, with roughly 9.1% as singletons. The sample in question was PBMCs, mostly from graft donor cells, obtained 360 days after TCRalphabeta/CD19-depleted stem cell transplant. Receptors originate from a male patient under 10 years old who had a stem cell transplant for acute myeloid leukemia, so the T cells may come from the graft donor.

This clonotype was detected many times. The chain links TRBV12-3 or TRBV12-4 to TRBJ2-3; 9 positions agree with TRBD1. Trimming removed 5 bases from V and 2 bases from J; junction bases left unmatched: 8. The CDR3 consists of 16 residues. This CDR3 is CASSHSQGAYTDTQYF. Here the CDR3 DNA reads TGTGCCAGCAGTCATTCACAGGGGGCGTACACAGATACGCAGTATTTT.

This clonotype has at least ten counts. This chain uses TRBV7-2 with TRBJ2-5; D unresolved. The CDR3 is 15 residues long. The V and J ends lost 0 bases and 1 base respectively, with 9 bases between them. Germline CDR1 SGHTA, CDR2 FQGNSA. The CDR3 nucleotides are TGTGCCAGCAGCTTAGCGGGGTCGGCCCAAGAGACCCAGTACTTC. This translates into CASSLAGSAQETQYF.

The rearrangement joins TRBV6-1 to TRBJ1-6; no reliable D call. Germline V CDR1 and CDR2: MNHNS, SASEGT. The CDR3 contains 12 residues. The V end lost 2 bases, the J end lost 10 bases, and 6 bases lay between the germline ends. In nucleotides, the CDR3 is TGTGCCAGCAGTGAAAGGCGGTCACCCCTCCACTTT. Translated, it gives CASSERRSPLHF.

This clonotype was observed at least ten times. The chain carries TRBV10-1 and TRBJ2-7; D remains ambiguous. This CDR3 is built from 11 residues. Germline V gives CDR1 WNHNN, CDR2 SYGVQD (reference sequence). V was cut by 7 bases and J by 6 bases, with 10 bases left in between. The CDR3 reads CASKRQCEQYV. The DNA of the CDR3 is TGCGCCAGCAAAAGGCAATGCGAGCAGTACGTC.

The rearrangement links TRBV5-4 to TRBJ1-4; 7 nucleotides line up with TRBD1. CDR1 and CDR2 from the germline V gene are SGHNT and YYREEE (reference sequence). The CDR3 contains 13 residues. With 4 bases clipped from V and 6 bases from J, the junction kept 3 bases outside the gene matches. In nucleotides, the CDR3 is TGTGCCAGCAGCAGGGACAGCTATGAAAAACTGTTTTTT. This translates into CASSRDSYEKLFF.

This clonotype was counted only a few times. This sequence joins TRBV18 and TRBJ1-3; possibly TRBD1 for D (5 bases). The V and J ends lost 6 bases and 0 bases respectively, with 15 bases between them. CDR3 length: 16 amino acids. Looked up from germline, CDR1 is KGHSH and CDR2 is LQKENI. The CDR3 sequence: CASSMGPQSSGNTIYF. The CDR3 DNA reads TGTGCCAGCTCCATGGGACCGCAGAGCTCTGGAAACACCATATATTTT.

At least ten counts were recorded for this clonotype. This chain connects TRBV5-1 to TRBJ1-2, with D possibly being TRBD1 (6 bases). The CDR3 loop spans 13 amino acids. V dropped 6 bases and J dropped 4 bases, with 13 bases sitting between them. CDR1 and CDR2 from the germline V gene are SGHRS and YFSETQ. CDR3 sequence: CASNGGLSYGYTF. The CDR3 DNA reads TGCGCCAGCAATGGGGGGCTGAGCTATGGCTACACCTTC.

This clonotype was counted between two and nine times. This chain connects TRBV6-2 or TRBV6-3 to TRBJ2-5, with 9 bases lining up with TRBD2. CDR3 length: 22 amino acids. Trimming removed 2 bases from V and 5 bases from J; junction bases left unmatched: 27. Per germline, CDR1 MNHEY and CDR2 SVGEGT. CDR3 residues: CASSYDWPQGRLAGFWWETQYF. The CDR3, as DNA: TGTGCCAGCAGTTACGATTGGCCACAAGGGAGGCTAGCGGGATTCTGGTGGGAGACCCAGTACTTC.

The rearrangement uses TRBV12-3 or TRBV12-4 and TRBJ1-1, with D uncertain. This CDR3 is built from 13 residues. V dropped 1 base and J dropped 4 bases, with 7 bases sitting between them. The CDR3, as DNA: TGTGCCAGCAGTTTAGTGGCGCTCACTGAAGCTTTCTTT. The encoded protein is CASSLVALTEAFF.

The chain couples TRBV9 to TRBJ2-1, with 7 bases fitting TRBD2. Per germline, CDR1 SGDLS and CDR2 YYNGEE. This CDR3 has 14 residues. J gave up 8 bases and V 4 bases, and 9 bases lay outside the gene matches. CDR3 sequence (DNA): TGTGCCAGCAGCCATCTTAGCGGGCGGGATGAGCAGTTCTTC. It encodes CASSHLSGRDEQFF.

The genes are TRBV12-3 or TRBV12-4 and TRBJ2-4, with a possible D match to TRBD2 (6 bases). Trimming cost V 4 bases and J 0 bases, with 13 bases left between them. This CDR3 is 16 amino acids long. CDR3 sequence: CASSSGLVIAKNIQYF. The CDR3 DNA sequence: TGTGCCAGCAGTTCGGGACTGGTAATAGCCAAAAACATTCAGTACTTC.

This clonotype was observed a handful of times. The V and J genes are TRBV10-3 and TRBJ1-2; no firm D call. The CDR3 extends over 15 amino acids. From germline, CDR1 is ENHRY and CDR2 SYGVKD. Trimming pared 0 bases from V and 1 base from J, leaving 9 bases between. The CDR3 sequence: CAISESYRNNYGYTF. CDR3 nucleotide sequence: TGTGCCATCAGTGAGTCATACAGAAATAACTATGGCTACACCTTC.

This chain connects TRBV7-3 to TRBJ2-1, with 10 bases lining up with TRBD2. The V segment lost 5 bases and the J segment 8 bases; nucleotides outside the gene matches: 9. Germline CDR1 reads SGHTA; CDR2 reads FQGTGA. The CDR3 runs to 15 residues. The CDR3 DNA reads as TGTGCCAGCAGCCAAAGCCCTAGCGGGAGTTATGAGCAGTTCTTC. This translates into CASSQSPSGSYEQFF.

The genes are TRBV20-1 and TRBJ2-1; D not certain. The V end was cut by 0 bases, the J end by 4 bases, with 13 bases between. The CDR3 sequence is 15 residues long. CDR1 is DFQATT and CDR2 is SNEGSKA in the germline V gene (reference sequence). CDR3 nucleotide sequence: TGCAGTGCTAGAGATGGAGATGGGCTTTACAATGAGCAGTTCTTC. This encodes CSARDGDGLYNEQFF.

This chain connects TRBV12-3 or TRBV12-4 to TRBJ2-7; perhaps TRBD2 as D (5 bases). V dropped 6 bases and J dropped 2 bases, with 17 bases sitting between them. This CDR3 is built from 15 residues. The CDR3 DNA sequence: TGTGCCAGCAGCGGACGACGCCCGGGGACCTACGAGCAGTACTTC. Its translation is CASSGRRPGTYEQYF.

V gene TRBV7-8 combines with J gene TRBJ1-5, with D tentatively TRBD1 (5 bases). This CDR3 contains 16 residues. Germline V lookup: CDR1 SGHVS, CDR2 FQNEAQ. The germline V and J ends were trimmed by 1 base and 1 base, with 11 bases remaining between them. CDR3 nucleotide sequence: TGTGCCAGCAGCTTAGGAGGGACCGCGAGCAATCAGCCCCAGCATTTT. Translated, it gives CASSLGGTASNQPQHF.

This clonotype was counted ten times or more. The chain couples TRBV20-1 to TRBJ2-1; D remains ambiguous. The CDR3 is made up of 11 amino acids. Germline V gene sequence: CDR1 DFQATT, CDR2 SNEGSKA (reference sequence). V was shortened by 4 bases and J by 5 bases, with 6 bases between the two germline ends. CDR3 loop: CSAKKNNEQFF. In DNA, the CDR3 is TGCAGTGCTAAAAAAAACAATGAGCAGTTCTTC.

This clonotype has ten or more counts. V and J are TRBV20-1 and TRBJ1-2, with 10 bases aligning to TRBD1. With 3 bases clipped from V and 2 bases from J, the junction kept 3 bases outside the gene matches. Germline V lookup: CDR1 DFQATT, CDR2 SNEGSKA (reference sequence). This CDR3 region has 14 residues. This CDR3 reads CSARGQGLNYGYTF. The DNA for the CDR3 is TGCAGTGCTAGGGGACAGGGGTTAAACTATGGCTACACCTTC.

This clonotype was detected only a few times. The gene calls are TRBV4-1 and TRBJ2-1; no clear D. This CDR3 has 15 amino acids. Germline CDR1 reads MGHRA; CDR2 reads YSYEKL. Trimming took 0 bases from V and 6 from J, leaving 12 bases between them. The CDR3 DNA follows: TGCGCCAGCAGCCAAGATCTCGTGCCGACCAATGAGCAGTTCTTC. It yields the protein CASSQDLVPTNEQFF.

The chain is built from TRBV6-5 and TRBJ1-5; possibly TRBD1 for D (5 bases). V lost 2 bases and J 4 bases, leaving 9 bases between the germline ends. CDR1 and CDR2 from the germline V gene are MNHEY and SVGAGI. The CDR3 length is 14 residues. CDR3 nucleotides: TGTGCCAGCAGTTACGACAGCTCAAATCAGCCCCAGCATTTT. Residues: CASSYDSSNQPQHF.

This clonotype was counted at least ten times. The chain uses TRBV4-3 and TRBJ2-7; D call uncertain. Trimming cost V 0 bases and J 3 bases, with 6 bases left between them. The CDR3 runs 13 residues. In germline, CDR1 is LGHNA, CDR2 YSLEER. CDR3 residues: CASSQDWSYEQYF. The CDR3 DNA sequence: TGCGCCAGCAGCCAAGATTGGAGCTACGAGCAGTACTTC.